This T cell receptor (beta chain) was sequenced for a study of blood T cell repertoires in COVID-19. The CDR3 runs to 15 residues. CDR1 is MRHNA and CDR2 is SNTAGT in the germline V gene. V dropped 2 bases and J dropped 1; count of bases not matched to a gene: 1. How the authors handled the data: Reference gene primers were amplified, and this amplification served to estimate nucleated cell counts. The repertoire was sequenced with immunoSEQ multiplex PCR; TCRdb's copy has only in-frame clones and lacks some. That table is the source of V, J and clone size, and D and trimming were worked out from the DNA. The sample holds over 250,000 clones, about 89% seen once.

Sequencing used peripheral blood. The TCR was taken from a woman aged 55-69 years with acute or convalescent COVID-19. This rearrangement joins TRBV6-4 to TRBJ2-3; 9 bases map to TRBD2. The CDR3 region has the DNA TGTGCCAGCAGTGACGAGCGGGGGGGCACAGATACGCAGTATTTT. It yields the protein CASSDERGGTDTQYF.